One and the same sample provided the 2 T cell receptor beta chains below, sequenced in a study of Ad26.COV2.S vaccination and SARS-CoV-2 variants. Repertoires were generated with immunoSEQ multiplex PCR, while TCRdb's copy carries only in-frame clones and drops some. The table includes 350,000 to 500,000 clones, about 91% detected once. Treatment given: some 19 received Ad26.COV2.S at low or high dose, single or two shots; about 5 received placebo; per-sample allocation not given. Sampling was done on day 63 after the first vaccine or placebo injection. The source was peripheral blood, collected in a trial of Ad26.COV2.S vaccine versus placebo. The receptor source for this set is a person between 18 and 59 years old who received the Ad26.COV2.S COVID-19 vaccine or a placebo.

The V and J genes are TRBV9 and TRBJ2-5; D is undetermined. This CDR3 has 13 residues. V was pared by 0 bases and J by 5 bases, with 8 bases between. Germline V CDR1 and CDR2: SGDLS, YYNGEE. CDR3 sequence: CASSVVDGETQYF. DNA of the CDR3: TGTGCCAGCAGCGTAGTAGACGGGGAGACCCAGTACTTC.

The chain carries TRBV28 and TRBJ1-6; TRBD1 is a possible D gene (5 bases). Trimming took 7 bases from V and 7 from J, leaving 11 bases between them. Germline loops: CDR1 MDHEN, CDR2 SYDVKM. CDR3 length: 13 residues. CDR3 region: CASTGIWNSPLHF. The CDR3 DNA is TGTGCCAGCACAGGGATTTGGAATTCACCCCTCCACTTT.